This TCR beta chain was obtained from a study of blood T cell repertoires in COVID-19 (dated by TCRdb to 2019 to 2021). Looking at the study overall: Samples from collaborators originated in the United States, Italy and Spain and spanned both the acute and convalescent phases of COVID-19. The material from the prospective study consisted of cDNA or gDNA derived from T cells, B-cell-depleted T cells, or PBMCs. The dataset comprised deeply sampled blood TCRbeta repertoires from subjects exposed to, actively infected with, or recovered from COVID-19. The repertoires were released in a freely available public database intended as a resource for research on the immune response to SARS-CoV-2. Samples were obtained from the ongoing ImmuneRACE study (first 160 participants) and from over 1,000 subjects provided by 6 global collaborators. Sample metadata almost always included a de-identified subject ID, COVID-19 status, age in years and sex. Where available, HLA class I and class II types were obtained from metadata supplied by the sample provider rather than from assay-based typing. Points the paper makes about the study in general: The quantity of clinical and demographic metadata differed by source and by participant and was supplied without curation.

CDR1 MDHEN and CDR2 SYDVKM were looked up in the germline V gene. The germline V end is reduced by 5 bases and the J end by 1 base; junction bases left unmatched: 3. The cysteine opens and the phenylalanine closes a CDR3 of 14 amino acids. Only CDR3 DNA is held: 42 bases, read in frame from base 1. TCRbeta CDR3 regions were amplified from genomic DNA using the immunoSEQ Assay, a bias-controlled multiplex PCR. The study's processing was this. The number of nucleated cells in each sample was estimated by amplification of reference gene primers within the assay. Sequence reads were collapsed and filtered to measure the absolute abundance of every unique TCRbeta CDR3 rearrangement. Productive Simpson clonality was computed per sample as the square root of Simpson's diversity index over productive rearrangements. Drawn from immuneACCESS, this table holds only the in-frame rearrangements with V and J called that TCRdb kept. Clones are partly lost; checked studies trace under half to an unresolved V gene and leave the rest unexplained. Clone size and the V and J calls come from that table; the DNA yielded D and trimming. The sample table lists 250,000 to 300,000 clones, 75% to 90% of them with a count of one. The ten largest clones capture around 12% of the sample.

Worth noting for this clone: It has no known antigen specificity. No base-level quality is on record; no much larger clone is a single base apart.

Each collaborating institution followed its own protocols to collect whole blood in K2EDTA tubes. Collaborator samples were shipped for TCRbeta analysis as frozen whole blood, isolated PBMCs, or DNA extracted from either sample type. Sequences were obtained from peripheral blood. The TCR originated in a woman aged 55-69 years with acute or convalescent COVID-19. The V and J genes are TRBV28 and TRBJ2-3; 7 bases in between match TRBD2. DNA sequence: TGTGCCAGCAGTCCGGCGGGGGGCACAGATACGCAGTATTTT. This translates into CASSPAGGTDTQYF.